This T cell receptor (beta chain) was retrieved from a study of blood T cells in healthy people across ages. The use of a sample-barcoded 5' primer and a J-beta primer mix characterized a second PCR of about 7 to 12 cycles. A template-switch adaptor with 12 random nucleotides tagged each cDNA molecule. Every individual sample yielded 2.5 million or more paired-end reads (each containing CDR3). Via MiXCR, TCRdb re-called the 5' RACE reads, giving one row per CDR3 protein. Here the sample spans about 1,000,000 distinct CDR3 sequences, 45% being singletons. As for this clonotype: Its antigen is not identified.

The V end lost 8 bases, the J end lost 2 bases, and 15 bases lay between the germline ends. Germline V gives CDR1 SNHLY, CDR2 FYNNEI. There are 14 residues in the CDR3. Findings of the study overall: The study lacked donor CMV status, which possibly confounded expanded clonotype changes.

This clonotype was sampled from a woman aged 60-75 years in good health. The gene calls are TRBV2 and TRBJ1-1; D ambiguous. Sequences were obtained from blood. CDR3 amino acids: CASEVLVGNTEAFF. Here the CDR3 DNA reads TGTGCCAGCGAGGTTTTGGTGGGAAACACTGAAGCTTTCTTT.